This TCR beta chain was identified in a study of blood T cell repertoires in COVID-19. Study-level background: Sites across the United States, Italy and Spain contributed samples from acute and convalescent COVID-19.

Sequencing used immunoSEQ multiplex PCR; TCRdb keeps in-frame clones, though not all of them. The sample lists roughly 200,000 clones; about 85% were seen once. Individuals aged about 18 to 89 years were recruited from approximately 22 US areas. What the recovered Cohort 3 donors had was two negative PCRs, clearance, or symptom resolution. The CDR3 loop spans 16 amino acids. The V end lost 6 bases, the J end lost 0 bases, and 12 bases lay between the germline ends. Germline CDR1 reads SNHLY; CDR2 reads FYNNEI. Sequencing input: PBMCs or T cells enriched from blood (not recorded which). This chain joins TRBV2 and TRBJ2-6; D is possibly TRBD2 (5 bases). The source is a man aged 40-50 years who had recovered from COVID-19. CDR3 protein: CASRAVQTSGANVLTF. The CDR3 DNA reads as TGTGCCAGCAGAGCGGTTCAGACCTCTGGGGCCAACGTCCTGACTTTC. The variable domain in full, with the rest retrieved from reference TRBV2 and TRBJ2-6, is EPEVTQTPSHQVTQMGQEVILRCVPISNHLYFYWYRQILGQKVEFLVSFYNNEISEKSEIFDDQFSVERPDGSNFTLKIRSTKLEDSAMYFCASRAVQTSGANVLTFGAGSRLTVL.